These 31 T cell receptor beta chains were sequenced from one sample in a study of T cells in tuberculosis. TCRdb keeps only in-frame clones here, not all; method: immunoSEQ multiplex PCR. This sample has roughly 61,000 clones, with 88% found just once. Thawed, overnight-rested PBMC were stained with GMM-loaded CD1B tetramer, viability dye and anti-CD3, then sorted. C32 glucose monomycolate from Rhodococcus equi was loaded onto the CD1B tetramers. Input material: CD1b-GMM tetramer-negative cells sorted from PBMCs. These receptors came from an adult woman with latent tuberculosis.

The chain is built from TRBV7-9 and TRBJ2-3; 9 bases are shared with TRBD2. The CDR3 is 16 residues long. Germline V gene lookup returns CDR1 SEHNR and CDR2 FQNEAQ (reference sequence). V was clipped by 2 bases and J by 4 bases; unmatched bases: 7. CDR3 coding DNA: TGTGCCAGCAGCTTACGGGCGGGAGGGGACTCAGATACGCAGTATTTT. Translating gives CASSLRAGGDSDTQYF.

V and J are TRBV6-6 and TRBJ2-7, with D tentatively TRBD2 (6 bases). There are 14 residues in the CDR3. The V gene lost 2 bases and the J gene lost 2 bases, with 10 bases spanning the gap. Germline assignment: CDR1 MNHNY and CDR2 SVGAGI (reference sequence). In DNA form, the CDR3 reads TGTGCCAGCAGTTACGTGGGACTTACCTACGAGCAGTACTTC. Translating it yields CASSYVGLTYEQYF.

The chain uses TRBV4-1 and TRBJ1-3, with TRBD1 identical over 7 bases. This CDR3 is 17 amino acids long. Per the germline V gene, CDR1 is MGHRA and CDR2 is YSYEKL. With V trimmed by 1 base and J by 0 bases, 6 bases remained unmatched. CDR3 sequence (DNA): TGCGCCAGCAGCCAAGTAGGCAGGGGGTCCTCTGGAAACACCATATATTTT. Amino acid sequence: CASSQVGRGSSGNTIYF.

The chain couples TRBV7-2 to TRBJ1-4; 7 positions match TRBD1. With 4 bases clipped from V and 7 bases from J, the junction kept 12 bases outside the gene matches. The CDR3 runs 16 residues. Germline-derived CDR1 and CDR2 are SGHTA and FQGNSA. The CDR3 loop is CASSSYRGPFSEKLFF. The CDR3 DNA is TGTGCCAGCAGCTCGTATAGGGGGCCCTTTAGTGAAAAACTGTTTTTT.

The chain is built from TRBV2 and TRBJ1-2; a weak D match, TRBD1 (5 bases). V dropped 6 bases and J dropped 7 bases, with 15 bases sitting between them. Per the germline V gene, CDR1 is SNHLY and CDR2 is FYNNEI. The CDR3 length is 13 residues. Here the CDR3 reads CASRAQDWVGYTF. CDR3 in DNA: TGTGCCAGCAGAGCACAGGATTGGGTTGGCTACACCTTC.

CDR3 DNA: TGTGCCAGCAGCTTAGGGGGGCGTACCGGGGAGCTGTTTTTT. Protein product: CASSLGGRTGELFF. The rearrangement joins TRBV13 to TRBJ2-2, with a possible D match to TRBD1 (5 bases). The germline V gene has CDR1 PRHDT and CDR2 FYEKMQ (reference sequence). The V end was cut by 0 bases, the J end by 5 bases, with 7 bases between. CDR3 length: 14 residues.

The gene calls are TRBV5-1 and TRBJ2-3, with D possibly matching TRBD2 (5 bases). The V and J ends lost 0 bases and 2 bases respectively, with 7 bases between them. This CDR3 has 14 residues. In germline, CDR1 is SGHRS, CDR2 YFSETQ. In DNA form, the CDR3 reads TGCGCCAGCAGCTTGGGAGGGCTCACAGATACGCAGTATTTT. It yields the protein CASSLGGLTDTQYF.

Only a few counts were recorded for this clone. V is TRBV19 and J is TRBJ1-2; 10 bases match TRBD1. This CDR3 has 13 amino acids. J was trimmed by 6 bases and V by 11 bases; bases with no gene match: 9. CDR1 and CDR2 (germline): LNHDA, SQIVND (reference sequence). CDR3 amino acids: CAAGTGEAHGYTF. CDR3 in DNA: TGTGCCGCCGGGACAGGGGAGGCGCATGGCTACACCTTC.

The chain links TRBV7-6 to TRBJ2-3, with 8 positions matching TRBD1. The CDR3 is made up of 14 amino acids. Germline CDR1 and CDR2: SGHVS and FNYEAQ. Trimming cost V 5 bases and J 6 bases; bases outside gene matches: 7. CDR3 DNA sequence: TGTGCCAGCAGCCCCCCAGGGGGCTCCGATACGCAGTATTTT. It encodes CASSPPGGSDTQYF.

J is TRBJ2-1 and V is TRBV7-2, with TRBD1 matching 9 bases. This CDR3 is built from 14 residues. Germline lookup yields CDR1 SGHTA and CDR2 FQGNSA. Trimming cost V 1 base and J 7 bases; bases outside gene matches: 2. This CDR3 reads CASSLEQGANEQFF. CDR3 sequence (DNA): TGTGCCAGCAGCTTAGAACAGGGGGCGAATGAGCAGTTCTTC.

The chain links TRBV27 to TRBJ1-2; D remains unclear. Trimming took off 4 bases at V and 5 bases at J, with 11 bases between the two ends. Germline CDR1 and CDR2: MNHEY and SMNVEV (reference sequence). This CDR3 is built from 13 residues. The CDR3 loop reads CASSSLAGYGYTF. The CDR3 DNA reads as TGTGCCAGCAGTTCCCTCGCGGGGTATGGCTACACCTTC.

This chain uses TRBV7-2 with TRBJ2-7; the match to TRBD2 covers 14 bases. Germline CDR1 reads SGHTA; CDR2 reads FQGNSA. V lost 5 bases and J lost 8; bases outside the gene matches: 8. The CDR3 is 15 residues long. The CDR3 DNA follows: TGTGCCAGCAGCGCGGGACTAGCGGGAGTGTTGAAGCAGTACTTC. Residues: CASSAGLAGVLKQYF.

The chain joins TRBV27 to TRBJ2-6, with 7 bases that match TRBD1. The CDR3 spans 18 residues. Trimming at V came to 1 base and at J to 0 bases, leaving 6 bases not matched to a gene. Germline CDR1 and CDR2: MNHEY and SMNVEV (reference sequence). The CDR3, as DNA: TGTGCCAGCAGTTTATGGGGCAGGGGGTTCTCTGGGGCCAACGTCCTGACTTTC. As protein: CASSLWGRGFSGANVLTF.

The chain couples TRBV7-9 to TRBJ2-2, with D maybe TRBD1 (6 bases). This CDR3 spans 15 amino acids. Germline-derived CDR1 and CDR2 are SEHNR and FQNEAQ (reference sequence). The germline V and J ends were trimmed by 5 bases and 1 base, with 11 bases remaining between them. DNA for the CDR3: TGTGCCAGCAGCGCCGGGACACAGAACACCGGGGAGCTGTTTTTT. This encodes CASSAGTQNTGELFF. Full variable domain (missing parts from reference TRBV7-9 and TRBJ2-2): DTGVSQNPRHKITKRGQNVTFRCDPISEHNRLYWYRQTLGQGPEFLTYFQNEAQLEKSRLLSDRFSAERPKGSFSTLEIQRTEQGDSAMYLCASSAGTQNTGELFFGEGSRLTVL.

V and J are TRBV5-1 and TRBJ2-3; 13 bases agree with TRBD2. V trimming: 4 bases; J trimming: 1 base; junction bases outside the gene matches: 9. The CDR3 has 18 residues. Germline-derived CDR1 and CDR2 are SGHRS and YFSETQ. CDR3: CASSAGTSGISRTDTQYF. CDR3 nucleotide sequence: TGCGCCAGCAGCGCCGGGACTAGCGGGATCTCTCGCACAGATACGCAGTATTTT.

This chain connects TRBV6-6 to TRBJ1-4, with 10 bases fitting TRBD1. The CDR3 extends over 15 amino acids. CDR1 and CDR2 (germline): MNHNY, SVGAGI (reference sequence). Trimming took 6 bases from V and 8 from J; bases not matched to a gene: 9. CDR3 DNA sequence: TGTGCCAGCAGCCTACCGGGACAGGGGTACGAAAAACTGTTTTTT. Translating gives CASSLPGQGYEKLFF.

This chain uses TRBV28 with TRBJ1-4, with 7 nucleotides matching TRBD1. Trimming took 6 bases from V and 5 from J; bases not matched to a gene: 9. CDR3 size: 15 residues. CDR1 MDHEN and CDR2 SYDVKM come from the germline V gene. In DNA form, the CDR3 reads TGTGCCAGCAGGAACACAGGGGTTGGGAATGAAAAACTGTTTTTT. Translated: CASRNTGVGNEKLFF.

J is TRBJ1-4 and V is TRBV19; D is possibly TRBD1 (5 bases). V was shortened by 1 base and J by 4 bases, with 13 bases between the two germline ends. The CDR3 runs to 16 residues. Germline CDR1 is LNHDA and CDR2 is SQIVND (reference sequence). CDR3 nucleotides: TGTGCCAGTAGTATAGGAGGTCGGCAGGGTAATGAAAAACTGTTTTTT. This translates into CASSIGGRQGNEKLFF.

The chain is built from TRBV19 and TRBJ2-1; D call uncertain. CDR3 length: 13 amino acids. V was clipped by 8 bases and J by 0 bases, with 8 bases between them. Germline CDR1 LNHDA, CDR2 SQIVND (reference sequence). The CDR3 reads CASGLSSYNEQFF. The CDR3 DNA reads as TGTGCCAGTGGGCTCAGCTCCTACAATGAGCAGTTCTTC.

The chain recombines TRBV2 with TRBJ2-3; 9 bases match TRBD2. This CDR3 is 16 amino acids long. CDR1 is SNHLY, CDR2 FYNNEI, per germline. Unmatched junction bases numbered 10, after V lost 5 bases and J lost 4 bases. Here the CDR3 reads CASSKGGGEFSDTQYF. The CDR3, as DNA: TGTGCCAGCAGTAAAGGCGGGGGGGAGTTCTCAGATACGCAGTATTTT.

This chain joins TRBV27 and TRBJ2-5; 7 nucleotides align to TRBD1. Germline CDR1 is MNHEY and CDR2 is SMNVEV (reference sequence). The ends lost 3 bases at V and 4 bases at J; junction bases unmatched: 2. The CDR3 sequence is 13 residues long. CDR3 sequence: CASSFYRGETQYF. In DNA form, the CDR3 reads TGTGCCAGCAGTTTCTACAGGGGAGAGACCCAGTACTTC.

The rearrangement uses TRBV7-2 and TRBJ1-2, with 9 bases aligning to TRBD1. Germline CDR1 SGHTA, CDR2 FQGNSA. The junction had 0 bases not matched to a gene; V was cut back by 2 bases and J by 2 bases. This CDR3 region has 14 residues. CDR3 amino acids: CASSLTGGNYGYTF. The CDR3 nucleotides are TGTGCCAGCAGCTTAACAGGGGGCAACTATGGCTACACCTTC.

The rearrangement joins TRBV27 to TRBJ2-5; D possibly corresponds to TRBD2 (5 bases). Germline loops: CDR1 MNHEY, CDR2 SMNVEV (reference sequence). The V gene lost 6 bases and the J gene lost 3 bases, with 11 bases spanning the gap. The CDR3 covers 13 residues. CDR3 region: CASRHGLEETQYF. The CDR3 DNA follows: TGTGCCAGCAGGCACGGACTGGAAGAGACCCAGTACTTC.

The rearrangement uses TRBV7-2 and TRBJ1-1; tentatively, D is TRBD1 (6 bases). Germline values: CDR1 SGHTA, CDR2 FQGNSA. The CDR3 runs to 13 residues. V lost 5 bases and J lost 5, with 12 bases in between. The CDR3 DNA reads TGTGCCAGCAGCGTGGACAGTTGGACTGAAGCTTTCTTT. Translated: CASSVDSWTEAFF.

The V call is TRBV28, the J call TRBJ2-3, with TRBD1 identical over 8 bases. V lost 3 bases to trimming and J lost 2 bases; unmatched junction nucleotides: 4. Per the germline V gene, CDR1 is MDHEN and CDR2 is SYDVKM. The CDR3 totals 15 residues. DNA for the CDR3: TGTGCCAGCAGTTTGCAGGGGGCACCCACAGATACGCAGTATTTT. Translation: CASSLQGAPTDTQYF.

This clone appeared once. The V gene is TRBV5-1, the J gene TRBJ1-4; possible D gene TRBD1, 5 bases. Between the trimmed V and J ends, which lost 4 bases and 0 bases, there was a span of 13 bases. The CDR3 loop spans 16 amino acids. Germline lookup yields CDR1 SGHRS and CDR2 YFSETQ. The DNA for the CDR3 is TGCGCCAGCAGCAGTACAGGTACTGCAACTAATGAAAAACTGTTTTTT. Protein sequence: CASSSTGTATNEKLFF.

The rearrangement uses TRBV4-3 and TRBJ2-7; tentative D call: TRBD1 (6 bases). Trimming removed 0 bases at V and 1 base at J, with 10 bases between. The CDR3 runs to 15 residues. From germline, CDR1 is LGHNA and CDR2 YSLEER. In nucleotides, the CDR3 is TGCGCCAGCAGCCAAGAACAGGACAGTTCCTACGAGCAGTACTTC. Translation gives CASSQEQDSSYEQYF.

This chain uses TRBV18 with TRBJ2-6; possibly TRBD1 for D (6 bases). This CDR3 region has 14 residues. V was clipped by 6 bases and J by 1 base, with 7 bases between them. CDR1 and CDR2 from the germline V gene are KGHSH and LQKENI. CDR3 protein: CASSTGSGANVLTF. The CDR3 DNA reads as TGTGCCAGCTCTACAGGGTCTGGGGCCAACGTCCTGACTTTC.

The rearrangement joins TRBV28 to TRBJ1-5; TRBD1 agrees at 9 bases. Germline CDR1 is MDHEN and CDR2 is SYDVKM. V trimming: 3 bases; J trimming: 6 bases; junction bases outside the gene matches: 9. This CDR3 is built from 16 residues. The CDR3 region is CASSLAAGQGLQPQHF. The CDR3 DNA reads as TGTGCCAGCAGTTTGGCGGCGGGACAGGGTCTTCAGCCCCAGCATTTT.

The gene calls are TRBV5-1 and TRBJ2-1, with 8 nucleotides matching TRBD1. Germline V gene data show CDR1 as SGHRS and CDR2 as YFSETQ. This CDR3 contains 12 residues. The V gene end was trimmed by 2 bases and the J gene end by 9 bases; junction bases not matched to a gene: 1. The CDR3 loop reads CASSFGTGEQFF. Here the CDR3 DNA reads TGCGCCAGCAGCTTCGGGACAGGTGAGCAGTTCTTC.

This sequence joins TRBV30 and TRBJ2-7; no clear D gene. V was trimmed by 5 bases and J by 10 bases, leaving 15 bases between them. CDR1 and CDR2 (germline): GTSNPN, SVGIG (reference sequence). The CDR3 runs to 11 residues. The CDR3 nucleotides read TGTGCCTGGGGTGGGTTCTTGGCCCAGTACTTC. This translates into CAWGGFLAQYF.